This T cell receptor beta chain emerged from a study of blood T cell repertoires in COVID-19. Here immunoSEQ multiplex PCR was the method, and the copy in TCRdb shows in-frame clones only, minus some. The data hold about 230,000 clones, with approximately 83% observed a single time. V lost 2 bases to trimming and J lost 9 bases, with 10 bases between them. The CDR3 extends over 12 amino acids. CDR1 is WNHNN and CDR2 is SYGVQD in the germline V gene (reference sequence). Sequencing input: peripheral blood. The source is a woman between 45 and 65 years old with acute or convalescent COVID-19. The chain has TRBV10-1 and TRBJ2-5; D may be TRBD2 (6 bases). CDR3 region: CASSEPWGAQYF. As DNA, the CDR3 is TGCGCCAGCAGTGAGCCTTGGGGGGCCCAGTACTTC.